Detailed here is one T cell receptor beta chain. Its antigen is undetermined. Data came from immunoSEQ multiplex PCR; TCRdb stores just in-frame clones and leaves some out. Of approximately 72,000 clones in the sample, almost 90% were seen once. This record belongs to a study of OX40 agonist ivuxolimab in advanced cancers. Study information: From roughly 23 to 85 years was the age range, with a mean of roughly 64 years, and about 78% were male. Partial responses occurred in three patients (one hepatocellular carcinoma, two cutaneous melanoma). Broader study findings: Compared with CD4+, CD8+ T cells on average had more expanded clones. Both blood CD4+ and CD8+ T cells showed clonal growth by week 6 at 0.1 to 3.0 mg/kg.

In germline, CDR1 is SQVTM, CDR2 ANQGSEA. CDR3 length: 14 residues. Deletions cut 4 bases from V and 2 bases from J, with 15 bases between. This TCR was sampled from an adult with an advanced solid tumor such as melanoma, head and neck, liver or kidney cancer. This chain joins TRBV29-1 and TRBJ2-7; D remains unclear. Sequencing used CD4+ or CD8+ T cells sorted from blood, obtained in a trial of the OX40 agonist ivuxolimab. CDR3 sequence reads: CSVVFVVRAYEQYF. CDR3 bases: TGCAGCGTTGTGTTTGTTGTGAGAGCCTACGAGCAGTACTTC.